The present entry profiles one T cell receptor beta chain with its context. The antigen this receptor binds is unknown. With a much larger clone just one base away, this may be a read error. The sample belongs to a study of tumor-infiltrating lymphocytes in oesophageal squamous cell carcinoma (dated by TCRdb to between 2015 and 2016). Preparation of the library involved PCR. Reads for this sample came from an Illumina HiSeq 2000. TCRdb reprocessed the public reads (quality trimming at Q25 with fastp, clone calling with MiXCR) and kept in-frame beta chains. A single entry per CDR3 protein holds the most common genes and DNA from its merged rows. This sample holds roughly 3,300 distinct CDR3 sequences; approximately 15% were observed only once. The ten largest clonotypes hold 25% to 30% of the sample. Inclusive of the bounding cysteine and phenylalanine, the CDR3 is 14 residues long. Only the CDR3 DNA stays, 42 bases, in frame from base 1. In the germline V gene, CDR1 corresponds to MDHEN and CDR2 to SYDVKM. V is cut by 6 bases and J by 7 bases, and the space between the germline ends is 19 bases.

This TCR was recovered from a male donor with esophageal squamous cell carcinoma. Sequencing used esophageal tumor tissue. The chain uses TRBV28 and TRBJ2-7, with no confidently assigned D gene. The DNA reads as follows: TGTGCCAGCAGCCCTTACTTACAGAGGAATGAGCAGTACTTC. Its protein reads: CASSPYLQRNEQYF. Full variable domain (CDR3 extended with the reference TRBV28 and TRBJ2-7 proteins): DVKVTQSSRYLVKRTGEKVFLECVQDMDHENMFWYRQDPGLGLRLIYFSYDVKMKEKGDIPEGYSVSREKKERFSLILESASTNQTSMYLCASSPYLQRNEQYFGPGTRLTVT.